This section outlines one T cell receptor beta chain sequence together with its context. The data are from a study of T cell changes during pregnancy in multiple sclerosis. The protocol was immunoSEQ multiplex PCR, while the TCRdb copy is restricted to in-frame clones and leaves out a portion. The table lists about 31,000 clones, 87% of them singletons. Trimming left V 3 bases short and J 2 bases short, with 8 bases between. CDR3 length equals 14 residues. From germline, CDR1 is KGHSH and CDR2 LQKENI. The chain employs TRBV18 and TRBJ2-1, with D tentatively TRBD1 (5 bases). The origin of this receptor is a female donor with multiple sclerosis, enrolled in a pregnancy study. The sequencing used CD8+ T cells from peripheral blood mononuclear cells, collected before pregnancy. The CDR3 DNA reads as TGTGCCAGCTCACCTCCGACAGCCTACAATGAGCAGTTCTTC. Protein product: CASSPPTAYNEQFF.